This T cell receptor (beta chain) came from a study of low-dose radiotherapy and immunotherapy resistance in tumors. V was clipped by 6 bases and J by 5 bases, with 17 bases between them. Germline CDR1 is MNHEY and CDR2 is SVGEGT. This CDR3 is 15 amino acids long. Many counts were recorded for this clonotype. With a V-primer adapter and a constant-region primer, TCRs were amplified for 20 PCR cycles. Isolated mRNA underwent amplification via in vitro transcription. TCRdb analysed the reads with MiXCR anew, one entry per CDR3 protein. Of roughly 48,000 distinct CDR3 sequences listed, approximately 31% are singletons. Time point denoted: after trial treatment. Treatment described: LDRT plus nivolumab, ipilimumab, low-dose cyclophosphamide and aspirin (RACIN trial). The study gave donors nivolumab, ipilimumab, aspirin, low-dose cyclophosphamide and low-dose radiotherapy. Those who qualified had advanced solid tumors (lacking tumor-infiltrating lymphocytes).

Material: PBMCs, obtained after low-dose radiotherapy plus immunotherapy. This chain joins TRBV6-2 or TRBV6-3 and TRBJ1-5; a weak D match, TRBD1 (6 bases). This clonotype was obtained from a male donor with rectosigmoid adenocarcinoma. The CDR3 nucleotides read TGTGCCAGCAGGGGGACAAGGTTTTGGGATCAGCCCCAGCATTTT. Amino acid sequence: CASRGTRFWDQPQHF.